The 22 T cell receptor beta chains below all came from one sample that was sequenced in a study of cytomegalovirus exposure and HLA in healthy donors. Both 60 Vbeta primers and 13 Jbeta primers went into the PCR. Assay used: immunoSEQ multiplex PCR; TCRdb lists only in-frame clones, some missing. The sample lists 90,000 or so clones, roughly 80% occurring once. Sequencing used PBMCs. These receptors all come from a young man in good health and CMV-seropositive.

This chain uses TRBV10-3 with TRBJ2-2; 8 bases are a match to TRBD1. Germline V gives CDR1 ENHRY, CDR2 SYGVKD. The CDR3 is 13 amino acids. V dropped 10 bases and J dropped 4; count of bases not matched to a gene: 5. CDR3 sequence: CATQGASTGELFF. CDR3 nucleotides: TGTGCCACCCAGGGGGCAAGCACCGGGGAGCTGTTTTTT.

This clone was detected once. The genes are TRBV5-4 and TRBJ1-2, with TRBD1 matching over 8 bases. The ends lost 9 bases at V and 4 bases at J; junction bases unmatched: 8. The CDR3 spans 13 residues. In germline, CDR1 is SGHNT, CDR2 YYREEE (reference sequence). The CDR3: CAIYRGGTYGYTF. The CDR3 nucleotides are TGTGCCATCTACAGGGGGGGGACCTATGGCTACACCTTC.

V usage is TRBV10-2 and J usage is TRBJ2-7; a possible D gene is TRBD2 (6 bases). The CDR3 totals 14 residues. Germline CDR1 and CDR2: WSHSY and SAAADI. Trimming shortened V by 4 bases and J by 2 bases, and 12 bases separated the two germline ends. CDR3 loop: CASSARELPYEQYF. The CDR3 DNA reads as TGCGCCAGCAGTGCGCGGGAACTCCCCTACGAGCAGTACTTC.

The chain uses TRBV4-3 and TRBJ2-1; 9 positions match TRBD2. The V segment lost 2 bases and the J segment 9 bases; nucleotides outside the gene matches: 8. The CDR3 has 15 residues. Germline CDR1 reads LGHNA; CDR2 reads YSLEER. The CDR3 DNA follows: TGCGCCAGCAGCCAACAGTTAGCGGGAGATGTTGAGCAGTTCTTC. Amino acid sequence: CASSQQLAGDVEQFF.

This clone has a handful of counts. The chain combines TRBV10-1 with TRBJ2-7, with a possible D match to TRBD1 (6 bases). The CDR3 spans 13 residues. The V end lost 6 bases, the J end lost 3 bases, and 12 bases lay between the germline ends. Germline V gives CDR1 WNHNN, CDR2 SYGVQD (reference sequence). This chain's CDR3 is CASSEGQIYEQYF. As DNA, the CDR3 is TGCGCCAGCAGCGAAGGACAGATCTACGAGCAGTACTTC.

The CDR3: CASNDRNQPQHF. The CDR3 bases are TGTGCCAGTAATGACAGGAATCAGCCCCAGCATTTT. The rearrangement links TRBV19 to TRBJ1-5; possible D gene TRBD1, 6 bases. Germline loops: CDR1 LNHDA, CDR2 SQIVND (reference sequence). This CDR3 comprises 12 residues. Trimming shortened V by 7 bases and J by 4 bases, and 8 bases separated the two germline ends. The full variable domain, completed using reference TRBV19 and TRBJ1-5, is DGGITQSPKYLFRKEGQNVTLSCEQNLNHDAMYWYRQDPGQGLRLIYYSQIVNDFQKGDIAEGYSVSREKKESFPLTVTSAQKNPTAFYLCASNDRNQPQHFGDGTRLSIL.

The chain recombines TRBV7-9 with TRBJ2-3, with a tentative D call TRBD1 (5 bases). Trimming took off 5 bases at V and 5 bases at J, with 17 bases between the two ends. This CDR3 spans 15 amino acids. The germline V gene encodes CDR1 SEHNR and CDR2 FQNEAQ (reference sequence). The CDR3 DNA reads TGTGCCAGCAGCGAAAGGGGCGTACGCCTAGATACGCAGTATTTT. This codes for CASSERGVRLDTQYF.

This clone has just a few counts. The chain is built from TRBV15 and TRBJ2-7; D is possibly TRBD1 (6 bases). Trimming removed 0 bases from V and 0 bases from J, with 9 bases in between. In germline, CDR1 is LNHNV, CDR2 YYDKDF (reference sequence). This CDR3 has 15 amino acids. The CDR3 DNA reads TGTGCCACCAGCAGAGAGAGGGGGATCTCCTACGAGCAGTACTTC. It yields the protein CATSRERGISYEQYF. Variable domain in full (rest from reference TRBV15 and TRBJ2-7): DAMVIQNPRYQVTQFGKPVTLSCSQTLNHNVMYWYQQKSSQAPKLLFHYYDKDFNNEADTPDNFQSRRPNTSFCFLDIRSPGLGDTAMYLCATSRERGISYEQYFGPGTRLTVT.

This clone was counted a few times. J is TRBJ1-4 and V is TRBV7-9, with 7 bases identical to TRBD1. There are 11 residues in the CDR3. Trimming at V came to 4 bases and at J to 11 bases, leaving 1 base not matched to a gene. Germline CDR1 SEHNR, CDR2 FQNEAQ (reference sequence). The CDR3 sequence: CASSSTGKLFF. As DNA, the CDR3 is TGTGCCAGCAGCTCGACAGGGAAACTGTTTTTT.

The count of this clone is one. This chain uses TRBV6-1 with TRBJ2-3; D perhaps matches TRBD2 (5 bases). This CDR3 spans 13 amino acids. CDR1 and CDR2 from the germline V gene are MNHNS and SASEGT. The germline V and J ends were trimmed by 8 bases and 2 bases, with 11 bases remaining between them. CDR3 in DNA: TGTGCCAGCTGGAGGCGGACCACAGATACGCAGTATTTT. Translating gives CASWRRTTDTQYF.

The CDR3 spells CASAGSLREFF. The CDR3, as DNA: TGTGCCAGTGCGGGGTCTTTACGGGAGTTCTTC. The chain carries TRBV2 and TRBJ2-1; weak D call: TRBD2 (6 bases). This CDR3 has 11 amino acids. Germline lookup yields CDR1 SNHLY and CDR2 FYNNEI. Trimming pared 9 bases from V and 14 bases from J, leaving 17 bases between. Supplemented by reference TRBV2 and TRBJ2-1, the full variable domain reads EPEVTQTPSHQVTQMGQEVILRCVPISNHLYFYWYRQILGQKVEFLVSFYNNEISEKSEIFDDQFSVERPDGSNFTLKIRSTKLEDSAMYFCASAGSLREFFGPGTRLTVL.

The chain employs TRBV5-1 and TRBJ1-2, with unresolved D. Trimming stripped 0 bases from V and 6 bases from J, with 15 bases between. CDR1 and CDR2 from the germline V gene are SGHRS and YFSETQ. CDR3 length: 15 residues. Here the CDR3 reads CASSLEGGGSHGYTF. The CDR3 DNA reads TGCGCCAGCAGCTTGGAAGGCGGCGGATCTCATGGCTACACCTTC.

CDR3 sequence (DNA): TGTGCCAGCAGCTTAGTACAGGGGATGGGCTATGGCTACACCTTC. This translates into CASSLVQGMGYGYTF. The J gene is TRBJ1-2, the V gene TRBV7-2, with TRBD1 identical over 7 bases. The CDR3 totals 15 residues. Germline V gene sequence: CDR1 SGHTA, CDR2 FQGNSA. V was clipped by 1 base and J by 4 bases; unmatched bases: 6. The variable domain in full, completed from reference TRBV7-2 and TRBJ1-2, reads GAGVSQSPSNKVTEKGKDVELRCDPISGHTALYWYRQSLGQGLEFLIYFQGNSAPDKSGLPSDRFSAERTGGSVSTLTIQRTQQEDSAVYLCASSLVQGMGYGYTFGSGTRLTVV.

The gene calls are TRBV7-2 and TRBJ1-5, with D tentatively TRBD1 (5 bases). This CDR3 spans 16 amino acids. The V end was cut by 3 bases, the J end by 0 bases, with 12 bases between. The germline CDR1 and CDR2 sequences are SGHTA and FQGNSA. CDR3 sequence: CASSLAGGGSNQPQHF. Here the CDR3 DNA reads TGTGCCAGCAGCTTGGCTGGGGGGGGTAGCAATCAGCCCCAGCATTTT.

V and J are TRBV7-2 and TRBJ1-2, with D possibly matching TRBD1 (5 bases). Per the germline V gene, CDR1 is SGHTA and CDR2 is FQGNSA. The CDR3 has 14 residues. V was clipped by 2 bases and J by 4 bases, with 11 bases between them. The CDR3 bases are TGTGCCAGCAGCTTACCCCAGGGTGGCTATGGCTACACCTTC. Its protein is CASSLPQGGYGYTF.

The rearrangement uses TRBV7-2 and TRBJ2-5; tentatively, D is TRBD2 (5 bases). The end of the DNA is better explained by TRBJ2-7, so the J call may be wrong. The CDR3 loop spans 14 amino acids. CDR1 and CDR2 (germline): SGHTA, FQGNSA. Here the CDR3 reads CASSLLLAAYEQYF. The CDR3 DNA sequence: TGTGCCAGCAGCTTATTGCTAGCTGCTTACGAGCAGTACTTC.

The V and J genes are TRBV28 and TRBJ2-7; possible D gene TRBD1, 6 bases. The V gene's germline CDR1 is MDHEN and CDR2 SYDVKM. The CDR3 totals 16 residues. Trimming removed 4 bases from V and 1 base from J, with 17 bases in between. CDR3 sequence: CASSSFPSRGSYEQYF. CDR3 in DNA: TGTGCCAGCAGTTCCTTTCCATCGAGGGGGTCCTACGAGCAGTACTTC.

The genes are TRBV7-9 and TRBJ1-4; 7 nucleotides agree with TRBD1. V lost 4 bases to trimming and J lost 7 bases; unmatched junction nucleotides: 12. Germline values: CDR1 SEHNR, CDR2 FQNEAQ (reference sequence). The CDR3 contains 16 residues. For the CDR3, the DNA is TGTGCCAGCAGCTCAGTATCGTCCCGACAGGGTGAAAAACTGTTTTTT. Encoded protein: CASSSVSSRQGEKLFF.

This chain connects TRBV30 to TRBJ2-1; tentative D call: TRBD2 (6 bases). V was cut by 4 bases and J by 7 bases, with 17 bases left in between. The germline CDR1 and CDR2 sequences are GTSNPN and SVGIG (reference sequence). This CDR3 is 14 amino acids long. The CDR3 DNA follows: TGTGCCTGGATGGGGGGAGTAAGCGCGAATGAGCAGTTCTTC. This translates into CAWMGGVSANEQFF. Full variable domain (rest looked up from reference TRBV30 and TRBJ2-1): SQTIHQWPATLVQPVGSPLSLECTVEGTSNPNLYWYRQAAGRGLQLLFYSVGIGQISSEVPQNLSASRPQDRQFILSSKKLLLSDSGFYLCAWMGGVSANEQFFGPGTRLTVL.

This chain joins TRBV21-1 and TRBJ2-1; TRBD2, as called in the table, went unchecked against the DNA. TRBV21-1 represents a pseudogene. The CDR3 is made up of 13 amino acids. The CDR3 sequence is CASHGGKWSEQFF. In DNA, the CDR3 is TGTGCCAGCCATGGGGGGAAATGGAGTGAGCAGTTCTTC.

The table lists this clone with a few counts. The rearrangement uses TRBV4-3 and TRBJ2-1, with 12 positions matching TRBD2. CDR1 and CDR2 from the germline V gene are LGHNA and YSLEER. The CDR3 sequence is 13 residues long. The ends lost 8 bases at V and 8 bases at J; junction bases unmatched: 4. Here the CDR3 DNA reads TGCGCCAGCTCAGGACTAGCGGGGTATGAGCAGTTCTTC. Its translation: CASSGLAGYEQFF.

V gene TRBV6-5 combines with J gene TRBJ2-2, with a weak D call TRBD2 (5 bases). CDR3 size: 14 residues. Trimming took off 3 bases at V and 3 bases at J, with 8 bases between the two ends. CDR1 is MNHEY, CDR2 SVGAGI, per germline. The CDR3 sequence: CASSYSVYTGELFF. The CDR3 DNA sequence: TGTGCCAGCAGTTATAGCGTTTACACCGGGGAGCTGTTTTTT.